These 27 T cell receptor beta chains share one sample of origin, sequenced in a study of tumor-infiltrating lymphocytes in primary liver carcinoma. A primer in the constant region served to generate TCR beta cDNA from 450 to 600 ng of total RNA. For TCR beta, libraries were produced by three nested multiplex PCR rounds using slightly modified ARM-PCR. TRBV1-TRBV30 forward and Cbeta reverse primers drove the first two roughly 11-cycle rounds. From the multiplex PCR reads, TCRdb called clonotypes with MiXCR, one entry per CDR3 protein. The sample holds a few hundred thousand distinct CDR3 sequences, around three fifths seen once. For blood RNA, unsorted whole blood served as the source, and germline DNA was extracted too. Sample: peripheral blood. These receptors all stem from a young woman with primary liver carcinoma and hepatitis B virus infection.

A word on this clonotype: The limits of the CDR3 on the DNA are not certain, so only TCRdb's listed CDR3 is given. This chain joins TRBV11-1 and TRBJ1-2; the D segment call TRBD1 is taken from the table without a DNA check. CDR1 and CDR2 from the germline V gene are SGHAT and FQDESV (reference sequence). The CDR3 totals 17 residues, both ends included. The CDR3 is CTSSRNRDRLSNYGCTF.

To note about this clonotype: A read error is possible here, since a much larger clone lies one base away. The chain employs TRBV30 and TRBJ1-5; D is undetermined. This CDR3 is built from 13 residues. V was shortened by 7 bases and J by 0 bases, with 10 bases between the two germline ends. CDR1 is GTSNPN, CDR2 SVGIG, per germline (reference sequence). The CDR3 protein is CALTKDSNQPQHF. The CDR3 DNA follows: TGTGCCTTGACTAAGGATAGCAATCAGCCCCAGCATTTT.

To note about this clonotype: At one boundary the junction diverges from the germline segment, which might be a read error. This rearrangement joins TRBV6-6 to TRBJ2-7; TRBD2 matches 7 bases. There are 15 residues in the CDR3. Germline CDR1 is MNHNY and CDR2 is SVGAGI (reference sequence). CDR3 in DNA: TGTGTCAGCAGGGCGGGAGAGCCTGGTTCCTACGAGCAGTACTTC. Translating gives CVSRAGEPGSYEQYF.

The chain is built from TRBV5-4 and TRBJ1-1, with D perhaps TRBD1 (6 bases). The CDR3 contains 16 residues. With 0 bases removed from V and 7 bases from J, the gap between germline ends came to 19 bases. CDR1 and CDR2 (germline): SGHNT, YYREEE (reference sequence). The CDR3 nucleotides are TGTGCCAGCAGCTTGGCCCCAGGGGCAATGGACAGTGAAGCTTTCTTT. Residues: CASSLAPGAMDSEAFF.

This clonotype appeared many times. The chain combines TRBV11-2 with TRBJ2-2, with D unresolved. Germline V gene lookup returns CDR1 SGHAT and CDR2 FQNNGV. Trimming removed 3 bases at V and 6 bases at J, with 17 bases between. The CDR3 length is 16 residues. CDR3 region: CASSLGSRSRAGELFF. The CDR3 nucleotides are TGTGCCAGCAGCTTGGGTAGCAGAAGTCGGGCCGGGGAGCTGTTTTTT.

With regard to this clonotype: One end of the junction fails to match germline, which may point to a read error. This chain connects TRBV11-2 to TRBJ2-5; possibly TRBD2 for D (6 bases). CDR3 size: 15 residues. Germline V lookup: CDR1 SGHAT, CDR2 FQNNGV. Here the CDR3 reads CASNLLAASQETQYF. The DNA of the CDR3 is TGTGCCAGCAACTTATTAGCGGCCTCCCAGGAGACCCAGTACTTC. Complete variable domain (other parts from reference TRBV11-2 and TRBJ2-5): EAGVAQSPRYKIIEKRQSVAFWCNPISGHATLYWYQQILGQGPKLLIQFQNNGVVDDSQLPKDRFSAERLKGVDSTLKIQPAKLEDSAVYLCASNLLAASQETQYFGPGTRLLVL.

This clonotype was counted a single time. Compared with germline, one end of the junction differs, possibly owing to a read error. This rearrangement joins TRBV11-2 to TRBJ2-1; D gene uncertain. Germline CDR1 SGHAT, CDR2 FQNNGV. This CDR3 region has 17 residues. The CDR3 protein is CACSLHGPYGSYNEQFF. The CDR3 DNA reads TGTGCCTGCAGCCTACATGGCCCCTACGGCTCCTACAATGAGCAGTTCTTC.

In this sample, this clonotype turned up a few times. The DNA of the CDR3 is TGTGCCAGCAGCTCGAATGAGCAGTTCTTC. Its protein product is CASSSNEQFF. The chain uses TRBV7-9 and TRBJ2-1; D uncertain. The CDR3 totals 10 residues. Trimming cost V 4 bases and J 7 bases, with 2 bases left between them. CDR1 is SEHNR and CDR2 is FQNEAQ in the germline V gene (reference sequence).

This clonotype has a count of ten or more. This chain connects TRBV29-1 to TRBJ2-3, with TRBD2 matching over 12 bases. V gave up 4 bases and J gave up 8 bases; unmatched junction bases: 7. Germline V gene lookup returns CDR1 SQVTM and CDR2 ANQGSEA. The CDR3 has 14 residues. The CDR3 nucleotides read TGCAGCGTTGTGCGACTAGCGGGAGAGGGTACGCAGTATTTT. Translating gives CSVVRLAGEGTQYF.

This clonotype was seen a single time. Its ends do not fully match the called genes, so a read error is possible. The chain recombines TRBV10-2 with TRBJ2-3, with D perhaps TRBD2 (5 bases). Germline V gives CDR1 WSHSY, CDR2 SAAADI. The CDR3 runs 13 residues. CDR3 DNA: TGCGCCAGCAATGAGGGTTCCCGCGGTACGCAGTATTTT. This translates into CASNEGSRGTQYF.

This clonotype was detected a few times. The rearrangement joins TRBV4-2 to TRBJ2-1; TRBD1 is a possible D gene (5 bases). V dropped 0 bases and J dropped 9 bases, with 12 bases sitting between them. Germline lookup yields CDR1 LGHNA and CDR2 YNFKEQ. This CDR3 is 14 amino acids long. CDR3: CASSQDTHQGEQFF. CDR3 DNA: TGTGCCAGCAGCCAAGATACCCACCAGGGTGAGCAGTTCTTC.

This chain joins TRBV7-9 and TRBJ2-7, with 9 positions matching TRBD1. This CDR3 is 14 amino acids long. V gave up 3 bases and J gave up 5 bases; unmatched junction bases: 5. CDR1 is SEHNR and CDR2 is FQNEAQ in the germline V gene (reference sequence). CDR3: CASSLGQGVNEQYF. The CDR3 DNA follows: TGTGCCAGCAGCTTGGGACAGGGTGTCAACGAGCAGTACTTC.

As for this clonotype: It may be a read error: a sequence one base away is much more abundant. This chain connects TRBV6-2 or TRBV6-3 to TRBJ2-7, with D hard to call. Germline V gene lookup returns CDR1 MNHEY and CDR2 SVGEGT. The CDR3 covers 14 residues. The CDR3 protein is CVSSYSVSSYEQYF. The CDR3 bases are TGTGTCAGCAGTTACTCGGTTTCCTCCTACGAGCAGTACTTC.

This clonotype was detected many times. The chain is built from TRBV5-5 and TRBJ1-3, with TRBD1 identical over 7 bases. V dropped 5 bases and J dropped 4; count of bases not matched to a gene: 3. The CDR3 runs 13 residues. Germline V gives CDR1 SGHKS, CDR2 YYEKEE (reference sequence). The CDR3, as DNA: TGTGCCAGCAGACAGGGGTCAGGAAACACCATATATTTT. Its protein product is CASRQGSGNTIYF.

About this clonotype: Sequence at one end of the junction differs from germline and may be a read error. The chain combines TRBV12-3 or TRBV12-4 with TRBJ2-1; 7 bases align to TRBD2. The CDR3 runs to 16 residues. CDR3 sequence reads: CASSLVGGSSYNEKFF. The CDR3, as DNA: TGTGCCAGCAGCCTAGTGGGCGGGAGTTCCTACAATGAGAAGTTCTTC.

The chain couples TRBV7-9 to TRBJ1-4; 8 nucleotides agree with TRBD1. V lost 1 base to trimming and J lost 8 bases; unmatched junction nucleotides: 6. The germline V gene encodes CDR1 SEHNR and CDR2 FQNEAQ (reference sequence). This CDR3 has 15 residues. The CDR3 spells CASSLDWTGREKLFF. The CDR3 bases are TGTGCCAGCAGCTTAGATTGGACAGGGAGAGAAAAACTGTTTTTT.

In this sample, this clonotype turned up many times. This sequence joins TRBV29-1 and TRBJ2-3; D might be TRBD1 (5 bases). V lost 4 bases and J lost 0, with 23 bases in between. The germline CDR1 and CDR2 sequences are SQVTM and ANQGSEA. The CDR3 contains 18 residues. CDR3 in DNA: TGCAGCGTTGTAGGGGCCGAACAGCACTTTACTAGCACAGATACGCAGTATTTT. It yields the protein CSVVGAEQHFTSTDTQYF.

Only one count was recorded for this clonotype. One end of the junction does not line up with germline, which may come from a read error. J is TRBJ2-3 and V is TRBV11-2; D is tentatively TRBD1 or TRBD2 (5 bases each). Germline CDR1 SGHAT, CDR2 FQNNGV. There are 19 residues in the CDR3. Here the CDR3 DNA reads TGTGCCAGCAGTTTAGGCGAGCGATACGGGGTAACGGACACGGATACACAGTATTTT. This translates into CASSLGERYGVTDTDTQYF.

As for this clonotype: A much larger clone differs by one base, so this may be a read error. This sequence joins TRBV6-2 or TRBV6-3 and TRBJ2-5; D might be TRBD1 or TRBD2, each matching 5 bases. The V end lost 2 bases, the J end lost 13 bases, and 14 bases lay between the germline ends. Looked up from germline, CDR1 is MNHEY and CDR2 is SVGEGT. The CDR3 sequence is 12 residues long. In DNA form, the CDR3 reads TGTGCCAGCAGTTACGGGACCCAAAACCGGTACTTC. Translating gives CASSYGTQNRYF.

Worth noting for this clonotype: Given a much more abundant clone one base away, this may be a read error. The V gene is TRBV29-1, the J gene TRBJ2-5; D is possibly TRBD1 (6 bases). In germline, CDR1 is SQVTM, CDR2 ANQGSEA. CDR3 size: 13 residues. Trimming pared 6 bases from V and 5 bases from J, leaving 16 bases between. CDR3 bases: TGCAGCGTCCCGACAGGTTACAAGGAGACCCAGTACTTC. This encodes CSVPTGYKETQYF.

This clonotype has at least ten counts. This rearrangement joins TRBV11-2 to TRBJ2-3; D may correspond to TRBD1 or TRBD2 (5 bases each). V lost 5 bases to trimming and J lost 4 bases, with 16 bases between them. CDR1 and CDR2 (germline): SGHAT, FQNNGV. The CDR3 runs 15 residues. CDR3 bases: TGTGCCAGCAGCCCACCGGGGCAACTGGCAGATACGCAGTATTTT. This encodes CASSPPGQLADTQYF.

This rearrangement joins TRBV12-5 to TRBJ2-7; D is ambiguous. This CDR3 contains 14 residues. V shed 5 bases and J shed 3 bases, with 14 bases lying between them. Germline CDR1 is LGHNT and CDR2 is FRNRAP. CDR3 sequence: CASGPADSYYEQYF. Written as DNA, the CDR3 is TGTGCTAGTGGTCCGGCAGACTCTTACTACGAGCAGTACTTC.

This clonotype was counted a few times. J is TRBJ2-5 and V is TRBV12-5, with D possibly being TRBD1 (5 bases). The CDR3 is 15 amino acids. The V gene lost 5 bases and the J gene lost 0 bases, with 13 bases spanning the gap. Germline V gives CDR1 LGHNT, CDR2 FRNRAP. CDR3 residues: CASGQGIANQETQYF. The CDR3 region has the DNA TGTGCTAGTGGTCAGGGAATCGCGAACCAAGAGACCCAGTACTTC. The full variable domain, in which reference TRBV12-5 and TRBJ2-5 provide the parts outside the CDR3, is DARVTQTPRHKVTEMGQEVTMRCQPILGHNTVFWYRQTMMQGLELLAYFRNRAPLDDSGMPKDRFSAEMPDATLATLKIQPSEPRDSAVYFCASGQGIANQETQYFGPGTRLLVL.

This clonotype was found once. This may come from a read error, since a much larger clone is one base off. The V call is TRBV12-3 or TRBV12-4, the J call TRBJ2-1; 9 bases match TRBD2. The ends lost 3 bases at V and 5 bases at J; junction bases unmatched: 5. The CDR3 covers 15 residues. This CDR3 is CASSFVAGVDNEQFF. The CDR3 region has the DNA TGTGCCAGCAGTTTTGTAGCGGGGGTTGACAATGAGCAGTTCTTC.

Of note for this clonotype: This likely comes from a read error, as the CDR3 has no conserved phenylalanine or tryptophan at its end. This chain joins TRBV4-1 and TRBJ2-7, with 7 bases identical to TRBD2. The CDR3 is 16 residues long. V was pared by 0 bases and J by 6 bases, with 11 bases of the junction left unmatched. Germline CDR1 is MGHRA and CDR2 is YSYEKL. CDR3 region: CASSQDGAGRVGEQYL. Written as DNA, the CDR3 is TGCGCCAGCAGCCAAGACGGAGCGGGGCGTGTCGGCGAGCAGTACCTC.

This clonotype was recorded a few times. This may be a read error, as it is one base from a much larger clone. The V and J genes are TRBV4-2 and TRBJ2-3; D gene uncertain. Trimming removed 4 bases from V and 4 bases from J, with 9 bases in between. The V gene's germline CDR1 is LGHNA and CDR2 YNFKEQ. This CDR3 has 13 residues. In nucleotides, the CDR3 is TGTGCCAGCAGCCGAGTAGGCGCAGATACGCAGTATTTT. It encodes CASSRVGADTQYF.

The chain employs TRBV6-2 or TRBV6-3 and TRBJ2-3, with 10 bases fitting TRBD2. CDR1 and CDR2 (germline): MNHEY, SVGEGT. The V gene end was trimmed by 4 bases and the J gene end by 7 bases; junction bases not matched to a gene: 11. The CDR3 runs 16 residues. The CDR3 protein is CASSSIKGLALHTQYF. In nucleotides, the CDR3 is TGTGCCAGCAGTTCTATTAAGGGACTAGCGTTACATACGCAGTATTTT.